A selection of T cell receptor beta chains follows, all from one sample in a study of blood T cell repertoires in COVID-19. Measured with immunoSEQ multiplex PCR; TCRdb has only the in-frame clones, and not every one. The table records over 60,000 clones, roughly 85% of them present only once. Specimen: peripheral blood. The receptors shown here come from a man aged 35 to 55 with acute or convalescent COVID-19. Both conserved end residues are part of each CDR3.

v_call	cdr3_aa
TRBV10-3	CAISESPPLAGGRNEQFF
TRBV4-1	CASSPYRGLNTEAFF
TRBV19	CASHRGLPNEKLFF
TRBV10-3	CAISPTGRSEKLFF
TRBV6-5	CASSLLTGTGGTEAFF
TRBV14	CASSQVLGGIVQYF
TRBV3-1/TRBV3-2	CASSQEFTQGDGYTF
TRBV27	CASSPGTGKGNTIYF
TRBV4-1	CASSPPGGTEAFF
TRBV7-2	CASSLRDSTGQPQHF
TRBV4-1	CASSLTLDRNQPQHF
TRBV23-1	CASSPLLVDGVEAFF
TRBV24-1	CATSETGDPSTDTQYF
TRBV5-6	CASSLDDSSGYTF
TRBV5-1	CASRTGGNSPLHF
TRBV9	CASSVGGAGVNTEAFF
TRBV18	CASSPTGGGNQPQHF
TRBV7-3	CASSLYGTGLAGDNEQFF
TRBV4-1	CASSLDRGEYEQFF
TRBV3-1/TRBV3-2	CASSLGVQGSEKLFF
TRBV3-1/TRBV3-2	CASSQTLAGGPSAEQYF
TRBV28	CASSDLGGRNTEAFF
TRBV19	CASSIRRGNQPQHF
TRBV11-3	CASSPSRSGNTIYF
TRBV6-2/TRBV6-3	CASSERAGGGYTF